The 8 T cell receptor beta chains reported below all come from one sample, sequenced in a study of T cell responses to AZD1222 COVID-19 vaccine. Sequenced by immunoSEQ multiplex PCR; TCRdb stores in-frame clones only, minus some. The table records 43,000 or so clones, roughly 91% of them present only once. The starting material was peripheral blood, obtained 28 days after the second AZD1222 dose. Receptors originate from an adult who received the AZD1222 COVID-19 vaccine.

In DNA, the CDR3 is TGTGCCAGCAGCTTGGACAGGGGGGCCACTGAAGCTTTCTTT. It encodes CASSLDRGATEAFF. This chain joins TRBV5-4 and TRBJ1-1; TRBD1 matches at 8 bases. Germline CDR1 and CDR2: SGHNT and YYREEE (reference sequence). The trim removed 0 bases at V and 4 bases at J, leaving 2 bases unmatched. The CDR3 runs to 14 residues.

The chain has TRBV19 and TRBJ2-7; TRBD1 is a possible D gene (5 bases). The germline V gene has CDR1 LNHDA and CDR2 SQIVND (reference sequence). The CDR3 loop spans 13 amino acids. The V end lost 7 bases, the J end lost 2 bases, and 12 bases lay between the germline ends. This chain's CDR3 is CASTNGRAYEQYF. CDR3 nucleotides: TGTGCCAGTACCAACGGCAGGGCCTACGAGCAGTACTTC.

The rearrangement links TRBV7-9 to TRBJ1-2; D is unresolved. Per the germline V gene, CDR1 is SEHNR and CDR2 is FQNEAQ (reference sequence). This CDR3 is built from 11 residues. Trimming took off 5 bases at V and 8 bases at J, with 9 bases between the two ends. The CDR3 loop reads CASSLAGGYTF. The CDR3, as DNA: TGTGCCAGCAGCCTCGCGGGCGGCTACACCTTC.

In this sample, this clone turned up once. J is TRBJ1-5 and V is TRBV5-1; D gene uncertain. CDR1 SGHRS and CDR2 YFSETQ come from the germline V gene. V was shortened by 0 bases and J by 2 bases, with 6 bases between the two germline ends. The CDR3 contains 14 residues. CDR3 residues: CASSLEAGNQPQHF. The CDR3 DNA reads as TGCGCCAGCAGCTTGGAAGCTGGCAATCAGCCCCAGCATTTT.

The chain combines TRBV7-2 with TRBJ1-2; D is undetermined. V lost 1 base and J 3 bases, leaving 6 bases between the germline ends. Germline CDR1 SGHTA, CDR2 FQGNSA. The CDR3 sequence is 13 residues long. CDR3 in DNA: TGTGCCAGCAGCTTAGGTGCACACTATGGCTACACCTTC. Residues: CASSLGAHYGYTF.

V usage is TRBV14 and J usage is TRBJ1-1; D is unclear. The germline gives CDR1 SGHDN, CDR2 FVKESK. Trimming stripped 0 bases from V and 6 bases from J, with 14 bases between. The CDR3 consists of 15 residues. For the CDR3, the DNA is TGTGCCAGCAGCCAAGACCAGCACGGGTTCGCTGAAGCTTTCTTT. It yields the protein CASSQDQHGFAEAFF.

About this clone itself: One end of the junction is discordant with germline, which a read error may explain. The genes are TRBV14 and TRBJ1-1, with a weak D call TRBD1 (5 bases). There are 12 residues in the CDR3. CDR1 is SGHDN and CDR2 is FVKESK in the germline V gene. The CDR3 loop reads CASSHPSGPALF. CDR3 sequence (DNA): TGTGCCAGCAGCCACCCGTCAGGGCCGGCCCTCTTT.

The chain links TRBV4-1 to TRBJ2-7; D unresolved. V dropped 1 base and J dropped 3 bases, with 13 bases sitting between them. This CDR3 comprises 15 residues. Germline-derived CDR1 and CDR2 are MGHRA and YSYEKL. CDR3 sequence: CASSQVPGPNYEQYF. The CDR3 DNA sequence: TGCGCCAGCAGCCAAGTACCCGGGCCAAACTACGAGCAGTACTTC.